This passage covers 27 T cell receptor beta chains from one sample sequenced in a study of cytomegalovirus exposure and HLA in healthy donors. 60 Vbeta and 13 Jbeta primers were used in PCR. Generated by immunoSEQ multiplex PCR, the TCRdb table keeps only in-frame clones and is missing some. The sample yields roughly 95,000 clones, over 75% seen once. Material: PBMCs. The receptors were gathered from a man aged 25 to 40 in good health and CMV-seropositive.

The rearrangement uses TRBV5-1 and TRBJ2-1, with D possibly matching TRBD1 (6 bases). With 2 bases removed from V and 5 bases from J, the gap between germline ends came to 11 bases. Germline V gene data show CDR1 as SGHRS and CDR2 as YFSETQ. CDR3 length: 14 amino acids. CDR3 amino acids: CASSLQGSHNEQFF. DNA for the CDR3: TGCGCCAGCAGCTTACAGGGATCCCACAATGAGCAGTTCTTC.

The V call is TRBV13, the J call TRBJ1-3; tentative D call: TRBD1 (5 bases). Deletions cut 7 bases from V and 1 base from J, with 17 bases between. The CDR3 runs to 16 residues. CDR1 is PRHDT, CDR2 FYEKMQ, per germline (reference sequence). CDR3 residues: CASTWGGRSSGNTIYF. The CDR3 DNA reads TGTGCCAGCACCTGGGGCGGCAGAAGTTCTGGAAACACCATATATTTT. Supplemented by reference TRBV13 and TRBJ1-3, the full variable domain reads AAGVIQSPRHLIKEKRETATLKCYPIPRHDTVYWYQQGPGQDPQFLISFYEKMQSDKGSIPDRFSAQQFSDYHSELNMSSLELGDSALYFCASTWGGRSSGNTIYFGEGSWLTVV.

The V and J genes are TRBV9 and TRBJ1-6; a possible D gene is TRBD1 (5 bases). Germline assignment: CDR1 SGDLS and CDR2 YYNGEE. This CDR3 is 13 amino acids long. The V and J ends lost 3 bases and 8 bases respectively, with 9 bases between them. Here the CDR3 reads CASSALGDSPLHF. The CDR3 bases are TGTGCCAGCAGCGCCCTAGGGGATTCACCCCTCCACTTT.

The chain combines TRBV6-5 with TRBJ2-6, with 7 nucleotides matching TRBD2. Germline CDR1 MNHEY, CDR2 SVGAGI. The J segment lost 2 bases and the V segment lost 2 bases, leaving 0 bases of the junction unmatched. The CDR3 extends over 15 amino acids. The CDR3 loop is CASSYRGAGANVLTF. In nucleotides, the CDR3 is TGTGCCAGCAGTTACCGGGGGGCTGGGGCCAACGTCCTGACTTTC.

This clone has only a few counts. The V call is TRBV4-1, the J call TRBJ1-5; 7 bases match TRBD1. The CDR3 spans 16 residues. J gave up 4 bases and V 1 base, and 7 bases lay outside the gene matches. Germline V gene lookup returns CDR1 MGHRA and CDR2 YSYEKL. CDR3 residues: CASSQGQQDRNQPQHF. The CDR3 DNA sequence: TGCGCCAGCAGCCAAGGCCAGCAGGACAGGAATCAGCCCCAGCATTTT.

The chain combines TRBV7-3 with TRBJ2-1; 7 bases are shared with TRBD2. J was trimmed by 10 bases and V by 7 bases; bases with no gene match: 16. The CDR3 runs 15 residues. Germline CDR1 reads SGHTA; CDR2 reads FQGTGA. The CDR3 reads CASTFSGGRAEEQFF. CDR3 nucleotide sequence: TGTGCCAGCACCTTTTCAGGTGGGAGGGCCGAAGAGCAGTTCTTC.

The chain has TRBV4-3 and TRBJ2-1; TRBD2 matches at 8 bases. Trimming cost V 0 bases and J 9 bases; bases outside gene matches: 10. The CDR3 runs 16 residues. Germline-derived CDR1 and CDR2 are LGHNA and YSLEER. The CDR3 DNA is TGCGCCAGCAGCCAAGAGTACGGGAGGGCCACCGGTGAGCAGTTCTTC. This codes for CASSQEYGRATGEQFF.

V is TRBV5-1 and J is TRBJ2-1; 15 bases are a match to TRBD2. Per the germline V gene, CDR1 is SGHRS and CDR2 is YFSETQ. V was pared by 4 bases and J by 9 bases, with 8 bases of the junction left unmatched. The CDR3 is made up of 16 amino acids. The CDR3 sequence: CASSGGLAGGQSEQFF. The DNA for the CDR3 is TGCGCCAGCAGCGGGGGACTAGCGGGAGGACAGAGTGAGCAGTTCTTC.

This sequence joins TRBV10-3 and TRBJ1-4, with TRBD1 matching 8 bases. The CDR3 runs 13 residues. The V gene end was trimmed by 4 bases and the J gene end by 7 bases; junction bases not matched to a gene: 2. CDR1 and CDR2 from the germline V gene are ENHRY and SYGVKD. The DNA of the CDR3 is TGTGCCATCAGTGGCACAGGGGGTGAAAAACTGTTTTTT. Its protein is CAISGTGGEKLFF.

A note on this clone: Other DNA sequences within the sample encode an identical CDR3. The rearrangement links TRBV18 to TRBJ1-1; the match to TRBD1 covers 7 bases. This CDR3 has 14 amino acids. V gave up 3 bases and J gave up 1 base; unmatched junction bases: 2. Germline V lookup: CDR1 KGHSH, CDR2 LQKENI. The CDR3 region has the DNA TGTGCCAGCTCACCTGGACAGGAGAACACTGAAGCTTTCTTT. Protein product: CASSPGQENTEAFF.

The rearrangement joins TRBV7-3 to TRBJ2-5, with 9 bases lining up with TRBD1. The CDR3 is made up of 16 amino acids. Unmatched junction bases numbered 11, after V lost 5 bases and J lost 4 bases. From germline, CDR1 is SGHTA and CDR2 FQGTGA. The CDR3 DNA is TGTGCCAGCAGCCCGTGGGGACAGGGAGGGCGAGAGACCCAGTACTTC. Protein: CASSPWGQGGRETQYF.

This chain connects TRBV19 to TRBJ1-2; TRBD1 might be the D (6 bases). The CDR3 has 15 residues. V was cut by 5 bases and J by 6 bases, with 19 bases left in between. CDR1 LNHDA and CDR2 SQIVND come from the germline V gene (reference sequence). The DNA for the CDR3 is TGTGCCAGTAGTTCCCGGGCCCAGGGGCCCGATGGCTACACCTTC. This codes for CASSSRAQGPDGYTF. Full variable domain (remainder filled in from reference TRBV19 and TRBJ1-2): DGGITQSPKYLFRKEGQNVTLSCEQNLNHDAMYWYRQDPGQGLRLIYYSQIVNDFQKGDIAEGYSVSREKKESFPLTVTSAQKNPTAFYLCASSSRAQGPDGYTFGSGTRLTVV.

The chain employs TRBV5-6 and TRBJ2-2, with TRBD1 matching over 8 bases. CDR1 and CDR2 from the germline V gene are SGHDT and YYEEEE. This CDR3 is 15 amino acids long. V was pared by 7 bases and J by 1 base, with 6 bases of the junction left unmatched. In DNA, the CDR3 is TGTGCCAGCCGTACCGGGACAGGGAACACCGGGGAGCTGTTTTTT. Amino acids: CASRTGTGNTGELFF. The full variable domain, its missing parts supplied by reference TRBV5-6 and TRBJ2-2, is DAGVTQSPTHLIKTRGQQVTLRCSPKSGHDTVSWYQQALGQGPQFIFQYYEEEERQRGNFPDRFSGHQFPNYSSELNVNALLLGDSALYLCASRTGTGNTGELFFGEGSRLTVL.

The gene calls are TRBV10-1 and TRBJ2-4; the match to TRBD1 covers 7 bases. The CDR3 consists of 14 residues. CDR1 is WNHNN and CDR2 is SYGVQD in the germline V gene (reference sequence). Losses at the gene ends were 2 bases for V and 8 bases for J; bases not matched to a gene: 6. The CDR3 loop reads CASSETQGSDIQYF. The DNA of the CDR3 is TGCGCCAGCAGTGAGACACAGGGGAGCGACATTCAGTACTTC.

The chain recombines TRBV10-3 with TRBJ2-2, with D maybe TRBD2 (6 bases). The CDR3 loop spans 14 amino acids. In germline, CDR1 is ENHRY, CDR2 SYGVKD. Trimming shortened V by 10 bases and J by 0 bases, and 12 bases separated the two germline ends. The CDR3 is CATVGGANTGELFF. DNA of the CDR3: TGTGCCACGGTAGGAGGGGCGAACACCGGGGAGCTGTTTTTT.

This clone appeared once. The J gene is TRBJ2-4, the V gene TRBV5-5, with D perhaps TRBD2 (6 bases). V shed 4 bases and J shed 10 bases, with 18 bases lying between them. The CDR3 consists of 14 residues. The germline V gene has CDR1 SGHKS and CDR2 YYEKEE (reference sequence). As DNA, the CDR3 is TGTGCCAGCAGCCCTCCAGGGACTCCGGAGATTCAGTACTTC. This encodes CASSPPGTPEIQYF. The variable domain in full, completed from reference TRBV5-5 and TRBJ2-4, reads DAGVTQSPTHLIKTRGQQVTLRCSPISGHKSVSWYQQVLGQGPQFIFQYYEKEERGRGNFPDRFSARQFPNYSSELNVNALLLGDSALYLCASSPPGTPEIQYFGAGTRLSVL.

The sample holds one count of this clone. This chain joins TRBV18 and TRBJ1-5; possibly TRBD1 for D (5 bases). Germline V gene data show CDR1 as KGHSH and CDR2 as LQKENI. The CDR3 totals 15 residues. V was trimmed by 4 bases and J by 0 bases, leaving 10 bases between them. The CDR3 DNA reads as TGTGCCAGCTCACGGGCAGGGAATAGCAATCAGCCCCAGCATTTT. It specifies CASSRAGNSNQPQHF. Full variable domain (remainder filled in from reference TRBV18 and TRBJ1-5): NAGVMQNPRHLVRRRGQEARLRCSPMKGHSHVYWYRQLPEEGLKFMVYLQKENIIDESGMPKERFSAEFPKEGPSILRIQQVVRGDSAAYFCASSRAGNSNQPQHFGDGTRLSIL.

This chain uses TRBV20-1 with TRBJ2-1; maybe TRBD1 (5 bases). The CDR3 runs 11 residues. Trimming stripped 4 bases from V and 9 bases from J, with 10 bases between. The germline gives CDR1 DFQATT, CDR2 SNEGSKA (reference sequence). DNA of the CDR3: TGCAGTGCTACGACAGTTCCTGAGCAGTTCTTC. As protein: CSATTVPEQFF.

V and J are TRBV6-6 and TRBJ2-5; D is unclear. V was cut by 5 bases and J by 4 bases, with 14 bases left in between. Germline values: CDR1 MNHNY, CDR2 SVGAGI (reference sequence). This CDR3 is built from 14 residues. CDR3 in amino acids: CASSVGSPGETQYF. The DNA of the CDR3 is TGTGCCAGCAGTGTAGGATCGCCAGGAGAGACCCAGTACTTC.

This sequence joins TRBV4-2 and TRBJ2-3, with D possibly TRBD1 on 6 matching bases. Germline V CDR1 and CDR2: LGHNA, YNFKEQ. Trimming cost V 4 bases and J 0 bases, with 8 bases left between them. The CDR3 consists of 14 residues. CDR3 protein: CASSRDTSTDTQYF. The CDR3 nucleotides read TGTGCCAGCAGCCGGGACACTAGCACAGATACGCAGTATTTT.

This chain connects TRBV29-1 to TRBJ2-2; D possibly corresponds to TRBD1 (6 bases). This CDR3 is built from 14 residues. V shed 8 bases and J shed 5 bases, with 18 bases lying between them. Germline CDR1 reads SQVTM; CDR2 reads ANQGSEA. The CDR3 DNA reads as TGCAGCACGCAGAGGGGGTGGCGAACCGGGGAGCTGTTTTTT. Residues: CSTQRGWRTGELFF.

This chain links TRBV9 with TRBJ2-3; no firm D call. CDR1 and CDR2 from the germline V gene are SGDLS and YYNGEE. Deletions cut 4 bases from V and 5 bases from J, with 8 bases between. The CDR3 length is 12 residues. The CDR3 coding sequence is TGTGCCAGCAGCCCCGGAGAAGATACGCAGTATTTT. Translated: CASSPGEDTQYF.

This clone was counted a few times. V usage is TRBV4-3 and J usage is TRBJ1-1, with D tentatively TRBD1 (5 bases). The CDR3 covers 14 residues. V dropped 4 bases and J dropped 6 bases, with 15 bases sitting between them. The germline V gene has CDR1 LGHNA and CDR2 YSLEER. Here the CDR3 DNA reads TGCGCCAGCAGCCTGGTGCGGGGGGTGCCTGAAGCTTTCTTT. Translating it yields CASSLVRGVPEAFF.

V usage is TRBV6-6 and J usage is TRBJ1-5; possible D gene TRBD1, 5 bases. Germline CDR1 MNHNY, CDR2 SVGAGI (reference sequence). The CDR3 has 14 amino acids. Trimming left V 0 bases short and J 6 bases short, with 9 bases between. This CDR3 reads CASSYSGGRQPQHF. The CDR3 DNA is TGTGCCAGCAGTTACTCGGGGGGACGTCAGCCCCAGCATTTT.

This clone occurred once. This chain links TRBV9 with TRBJ2-1, with D maybe TRBD2 (6 bases). V was clipped by 5 bases and J by 6 bases, with 18 bases between them. This CDR3 has 15 residues. Germline CDR1 and CDR2: SGDLS and YYNGEE. This CDR3 reads CASSSSGGGPNEQFF. The CDR3 coding sequence is TGTGCCAGCAGTTCTTCTGGGGGAGGTCCCAATGAGCAGTTCTTC.

This clone has only a few counts. The gene calls are TRBV6-1 and TRBJ1-4; TRBD1 matches 10 bases. CDR3 size: 14 residues. J lost 7 bases, V lost 7 bases, and 6 bases had no gene match. CDR1 and CDR2 (germline): MNHNS, SASEGT. CDR3 nucleotide sequence: TGTGCCAGCACTAGGGACAGGGGCTTTGAAAAACTGTTTTTT. Amino acids: CASTRDRGFEKLFF.

This chain links TRBV29-1 with TRBJ2-1; TRBD2 aligns across 12 bases. This CDR3 is 15 amino acids long. The J segment lost 8 bases and the V segment lost 2 bases, leaving 7 bases of the junction unmatched. CDR1 SQVTM and CDR2 ANQGSEA come from the germline V gene. CDR3 in DNA: TGCAGCGTTGAACCGACTAGCGGGAGCGTGCATGAGCAGTTCTTC. It encodes CSVEPTSGSVHEQFF.